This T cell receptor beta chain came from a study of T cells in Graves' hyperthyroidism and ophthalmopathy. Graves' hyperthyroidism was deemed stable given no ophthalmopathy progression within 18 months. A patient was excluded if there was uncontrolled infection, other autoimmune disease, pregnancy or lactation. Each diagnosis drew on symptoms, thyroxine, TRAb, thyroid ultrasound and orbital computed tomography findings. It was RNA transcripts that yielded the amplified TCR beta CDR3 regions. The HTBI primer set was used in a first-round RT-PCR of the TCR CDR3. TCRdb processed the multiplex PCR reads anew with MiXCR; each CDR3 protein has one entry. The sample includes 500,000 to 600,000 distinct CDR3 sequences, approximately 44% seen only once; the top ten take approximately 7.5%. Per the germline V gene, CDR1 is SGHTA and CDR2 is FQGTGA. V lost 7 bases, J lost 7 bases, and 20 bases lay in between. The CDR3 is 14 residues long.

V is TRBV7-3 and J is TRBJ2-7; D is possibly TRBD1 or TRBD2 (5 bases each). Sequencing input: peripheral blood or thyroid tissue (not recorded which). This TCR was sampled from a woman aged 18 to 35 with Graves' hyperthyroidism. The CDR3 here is CASNAWGMDNEQYF. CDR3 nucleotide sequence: TGTGCCAGCAATGCATGGGGGATGGACAATGAGCAGTACTTC.